The 15 T cell receptor beta chains reported below all come from one sample, sequenced in a study of blood T cell repertoires in COVID-19. Assay: immunoSEQ multiplex PCR; the TCRdb copy retains only in-frame clones and omits some. The repertoire includes some 70,000 clones, approximately 89% of them detected once, and about 6.4% sits in the top ten. Source material: peripheral blood. The receptors come from a woman in her sixties or seventies with acute or convalescent COVID-19.

The genes are TRBV2 and TRBJ1-6, with 7 bases fitting TRBD1. Germline loops: CDR1 SNHLY, CDR2 FYNNEI. Trimming cost V 4 bases and J 6 bases; bases outside gene matches: 0. This CDR3 comprises 13 residues. Here the CDR3 reads CASSGQGNSPLHF. DNA for the CDR3: TGTGCCAGCAGTGGACAGGGTAATTCACCCCTCCACTTT.

This clone showed up just a few times. The chain is built from TRBV28 and TRBJ1-2; D is possibly TRBD1 (5 bases). The CDR3 runs 14 residues. The germline V gene has CDR1 MDHEN and CDR2 SYDVKM. Deletions cut 1 base from V and 2 bases from J, with 8 bases between. CDR3 nucleotides: TGTGCCAGCAGTTTATCTCGGGGGAACTATGGCTACACCTTC. This codes for CASSLSRGNYGYTF.

The chain links TRBV28 to TRBJ1-5; D is unresolved. CDR1 MDHEN and CDR2 SYDVKM come from the germline V gene. V was trimmed by 6 bases and J by 7 bases, leaving 13 bases between them. The CDR3 is 13 residues long. For the CDR3, the DNA is TGTGCCAGCAGGCCCGGGGTGGGGCAGCCCCAGCATTTT. The encoded protein is CASRPGVGQPQHF.

The J gene is TRBJ2-7, the V gene TRBV5-4, with 10 bases matching TRBD1. CDR3 length: 14 residues. Trimming at V came to 3 bases and at J to 3 bases, leaving 3 bases not matched to a gene. Germline values: CDR1 SGHNT, CDR2 YYREEE (reference sequence). In nucleotides, the CDR3 is TGTGCCAGCAGCTCCGACAGGGGGCGCTACGAGCAGTACTTC. The encoded protein is CASSSDRGRYEQYF.

The gene calls are TRBV7-9 and TRBJ1-5; D perhaps matches TRBD1 (6 bases). The CDR3 spans 15 residues. Trimming pared 4 bases from V and 0 bases from J, leaving 10 bases between. Germline CDR1 SEHNR, CDR2 FQNEAQ (reference sequence). The CDR3 spells CASSSGTNSNQPQHF. CDR3 sequence (DNA): TGTGCCAGCAGCTCCGGGACAAATAGCAATCAGCCCCAGCATTTT.

The rearrangement links TRBV19 to TRBJ1-5; 10 positions agree with TRBD1. This CDR3 is built from 15 residues. The ends lost 4 bases at V and 5 bases at J; junction bases unmatched: 5. Germline-derived CDR1 and CDR2 are LNHDA and SQIVND (reference sequence). The CDR3 nucleotides are TGTGCCAGTAGTAGCCGACAGGGGGCTTATCAGCCCCAGCATTTT. It translates to CASSSRQGAYQPQHF.

The genes are TRBV6-2 or TRBV6-3 and TRBJ1-5; a weak D match, TRBD1 (5 bases). Germline assignment: CDR1 MNHEY and CDR2 SVGEGT. The CDR3 length is 14 residues. The V end lost 2 bases, the J end lost 6 bases, and 11 bases lay between the germline ends. DNA of the CDR3: TGTGCCAGCAGTTACGGGGACTCCCGTCAGCCCCAGCATTTT. Its translation: CASSYGDSRQPQHF.

The V call is TRBV6-1, the J call TRBJ2-4, with D possibly matching TRBD1 (5 bases). The V end lost 1 base, the J end lost 5 bases, and 9 bases lay between the germline ends. Germline CDR1 and CDR2: MNHNS and SASEGT. There are 14 residues in the CDR3. This CDR3 is CASSEGGRENIQYF. The CDR3 DNA is TGTGCCAGCAGTGAAGGGGGCAGGGAAAACATTCAGTACTTC.

The J gene is TRBJ1-5, the V gene TRBV28; 7 positions match TRBD1. The V and J ends lost 6 bases and 3 bases, in that order; junction bases with no gene match: 8. Germline V gene data show CDR1 as MDHEN and CDR2 as SYDVKM. The length of the CDR3 is 15 residues. The CDR3 sequence: CASSPDRVVNQPQHF. CDR3 DNA sequence: TGTGCCAGCAGCCCTGACAGGGTAGTCAATCAGCCCCAGCATTTT.

V is TRBV19 and J is TRBJ1-3; possibly TRBD1 for D (6 bases). CDR3 length: 14 amino acids. V lost 6 bases and J 2 bases, leaving 11 bases between the germline ends. Germline V gives CDR1 LNHDA, CDR2 SQIVND (reference sequence). For the CDR3, the DNA is TGTGCCAGTAGACCGACAGGAACTGGAAACACCATATATTTT. Translated, it gives CASRPTGTGNTIYF.

CDR3 DNA: TGTGCCAGCAGTTTTAGGTGGGCAGGGTCTGAAAAACTGTTTTTT. Residues: CASSFRWAGSEKLFF. The rearrangement joins TRBV28 to TRBJ1-4; maybe TRBD1 (5 bases). This CDR3 contains 15 residues. Germline-derived CDR1 and CDR2 are MDHEN and SYDVKM. With 3 bases removed from V and 7 bases from J, the gap between germline ends came to 15 bases.

J is TRBJ1-1 and V is TRBV27; TRBD1 agrees at 9 bases. Germline CDR1 reads MNHEY; CDR2 reads SMNVEV (reference sequence). The V segment lost 5 bases and the J segment 3 bases; nucleotides outside the gene matches: 13. The CDR3 is made up of 17 amino acids. This chain's CDR3 is CASSQQGAGNMYTEAFF. The CDR3 DNA is TGTGCCAGCAGTCAACAGGGGGCCGGAAATATGTACACTGAAGCTTTCTTT.

This chain connects TRBV19 to TRBJ1-5; possibly TRBD1 for D (6 bases). Germline V gene data show CDR1 as LNHDA and CDR2 as SQIVND (reference sequence). There are 16 residues in the CDR3. V was shortened by 4 bases and J by 1 base, with 14 bases between the two germline ends. In nucleotides, the CDR3 is TGTGCCAGTAGTACCCTTACTCAGGGGAGCAATCAGCCCCAGCATTTT. It is translated as CASSTLTQGSNQPQHF.

The chain joins TRBV28 to TRBJ1-2; no firm D call. CDR3 length: 13 amino acids. V lost 6 bases to trimming and J lost 4 bases, with 12 bases between them. From germline, CDR1 is MDHEN and CDR2 SYDVKM. The CDR3 DNA follows: TGTGCCAGCAGCCTTGAGCGGACCTATGGCTACACCTTC. It yields the protein CASSLERTYGYTF.

The chain links TRBV6-5 to TRBJ2-7; D possibly corresponds to TRBD1 (6 bases). The CDR3 sequence is 12 residues long. Per germline, CDR1 MNHEY and CDR2 SVGAGI. V lost 8 bases and J lost 5, with 13 bases in between. The CDR3 spells CASRQVAHEQYF. CDR3 sequence (DNA): TGTGCCAGCCGACAGGTAGCCCACGAGCAGTACTTC.